This TCR beta chain was found in a study of T-cell memory formation after mild COVID-19. Study-level findings and limits: In pre-infection memory, a portion of responding clones appeared, which suggested that cross-reactive memory joined. Clones that contracted from day 15 to 85 were balanced CD4/CD8, while later expanders leaned CD4+.

To note about this clonotype: Its matching antigen is unknown.

cDNA libraries for TCR alpha and TCR beta, carrying sample barcodes and UMIs, came from 5'RACE with constant-segment primers. Each CDR3 protein gets one entry after TCRdb re-called the 5' RACE reads with MiXCR. The table lists some 260,000 distinct CDR3 sequences, about a sixth of them singletons. From germline, CDR1 is SGHTA and CDR2 FQGNSA. Trimming took 2 bases from V and 3 from J, leaving 7 bases between them. This CDR3 spans 13 amino acids. The sequencing sample was made of PBMCs or a T cell subset sorted from them (not recorded which). The J gene is TRBJ2-5, the V gene TRBV7-2; tentatively, D is TRBD1 (6 bases). The sequence derives from a man younger than 35 who had mild COVID-19 (a few samples of this study predate the infection). Cell type and time point are not known. This CDR3 is CASSLRTEETQYF. CDR3 DNA sequence: TGTGCCAGCAGCTTAAGGACAGAAGAGACCCAGTACTTC.